The source of this TCR beta chain is a study of blood T cell repertoires in COVID-19. About the research overall: T cells, B-cell-depleted T cells, or PBMCs provided the cDNA or gDNA that served as material.

Profiling relied on immunoSEQ multiplex PCR, and the TCRdb table lists in-frame clones only, not all of them. The sample records some 390,000 clones, approximately 89% being singletons. This CDR3 is built from 14 residues. V dropped 4 bases and J dropped 0; count of bases not matched to a gene: 1. CDR1 is SGHTA, CDR2 FQGTGA, per germline. Adults between roughly 18 and 95 years of age took part from some 25 US areas. Assignments of participants to cohorts depended upon their own reported clinical history. Among Cohort 3 donors, those recovered had two negative PCRs, clearance, or symptom resolution. The receptor was derived from a woman aged 25 to 39 who had recovered from COVID-19. Sequenced sample: PBMCs or T cells enriched from blood (not recorded which). This chain connects TRBV7-3 to TRBJ2-7, with 9 bases identical to TRBD1. The CDR3 protein is CASSSDRGSYEQYF. Here the CDR3 DNA reads TGTGCCAGCAGCTCGGACAGGGGCTCCTACGAGCAGTACTTC.